Below are 28 T cell receptor beta chains sequenced from a single sample in a study of blood T cell repertoires in COVID-19 (dated by TCRdb to 2020 to 2021). The protocol used for the library was the immunoSEQ multiplex PCR assay. This immuneACCESS table, as held by TCRdb, lists in-frame sequences with V and J called but not all clones. Of the missing ones, under half trace to an unresolved V gene in checked studies; the others have no known cause. The sample data list 100,000 to 140,000 clones, and about four fifths of these were observed just once. Together, the top ten hold roughly 4.3% of the sample. Sample: peripheral blood. These TCRs come from a man between 65 and 85 years old with acute or convalescent COVID-19.

V is TRBV2 and J is TRBJ1-1, with 7 positions matching TRBD1. The ends lost 6 bases at V and 1 base at J; junction bases unmatched: 5. Looked up from germline, CDR1 is SNHLY and CDR2 is FYNNEI. The CDR3 length is 14 residues. In DNA, the CDR3 is TGTGCCAGCAGGTTAGGGGGCGCGAACACTGAAGCTTTCTTT. Protein: CASRLGGANTEAFF.

This rearrangement joins TRBV4-1 to TRBJ1-4; D unclear. Germline CDR1 MGHRA, CDR2 YSYEKL. The ends were cut back, 0 bases at V and 7 bases at J, with 9 bases in the middle. This CDR3 comprises 14 residues. The chain's CDR3 is CASSQERAGEKLFF. The CDR3, as DNA: TGCGCCAGCAGCCAAGAGAGGGCGGGTGAAAAACTGTTTTTT.

This sequence joins TRBV5-1 and TRBJ1-5; TRBD1 aligns across 9 bases. Germline V gene lookup returns CDR1 SGHRS and CDR2 YFSETQ. V was pared by 4 bases and J by 7 bases, with 6 bases of the junction left unmatched. CDR3 size: 14 residues. In DNA form, the CDR3 reads TGCGCCAGCAGCGTAGGGACAGGGAACCAGCCCCAGCATTTT. Translating it yields CASSVGTGNQPQHF.

This clone has just a few counts. The genes are TRBV12-3 or TRBV12-4 and TRBJ2-7; possible D gene TRBD1, 6 bases. V was cut by 4 bases and J by 6 bases, with 13 bases left in between. This CDR3 spans 13 amino acids. In nucleotides, the CDR3 is TGTGCCAGCAGTTCCGGGACACGGGCCGAGCAGTACTTC. Its translation is CASSSGTRAEQYF.

The table lists this clone with a few counts. The chain has TRBV12-1 and TRBJ2-1; the table assigns TRBD2, which was not confirmed against the DNA. TRBV12-1 is labeled a pseudogene. CDR3 length: 18 amino acids. As DNA, the CDR3 is TGTGCCAGCAGCTTTAGACTTTCCGGGACTAGCGGGCTGGATGAGCAGTTCTTC. Residues: CASSFRLSGTSGLDEQFF.

The chain employs TRBV7-3 and TRBJ2-5; 8 bases match TRBD1. The CDR3 has 17 amino acids. The germline gives CDR1 SGHTA, CDR2 FQGTGA. Trimming removed 1 base from V and 5 bases from J; junction bases left unmatched: 12. The DNA for the CDR3 is TGTGCCAGCAGCTTAATTTCTTGGGCAGGGGGCGGGGAGACCCAGTACTTC. Amino acid sequence: CASSLISWAGGGETQYF.

The genes are TRBV5-3 and TRBJ1-2; D is possibly TRBD1 (5 bases). TRBV5-3 qualifies as an ORF whose function is uncertain. Between the trimmed V and J ends, which lost 4 bases and 1 base, there was a span of 11 bases. This CDR3 is built from 14 residues. CDR3 loop: CARSTAGYNYGYTF. CDR3 nucleotides: TGTGCCAGAAGCACCGCAGGGTATAACTATGGCTACACCTTC.

This chain links TRBV7-3 with TRBJ1-2; tentatively, D is TRBD1 (5 bases). This CDR3 is built from 13 residues. Trimming removed 5 bases from V and 7 bases from J, with 14 bases in between. The germline gives CDR1 SGHTA, CDR2 FQGTGA. CDR3 bases: TGTGCCAGCAGCCCCACAGGAGTCCGTGGCTACACCTTC. Protein: CASSPTGVRGYTF.

The rearrangement links TRBV9 to TRBJ2-1; 7 nucleotides match TRBD2. The germline CDR1 and CDR2 sequences are SGDLS and YYNGEE. CDR3 length: 17 amino acids. J gave up 6 bases and V 1 base, and 13 bases lay outside the gene matches. CDR3 nucleotide sequence: TGTGCCAGCAGCGTATTTCCGGACGGACTAGACTCCAATGAGCAGTTCTTC. Protein product: CASSVFPDGLDSNEQFF.

The chain has TRBV11-3 and TRBJ2-1; 7 bases are shared with TRBD1. The CDR3 spans 14 residues. Germline values: CDR1 SGHNT, CDR2 YENEEA. V was pared by 0 bases and J by 10 bases, with 6 bases of the junction left unmatched. The CDR3: CASSLEGQSPEQFF. The CDR3 nucleotides read TGTGCCAGCAGCTTAGAGGGACAGTCACCCGAGCAGTTCTTC.

This chain connects TRBV7-8 to TRBJ1-1; maybe TRBD1 (5 bases). Trimming shortened V by 1 base and J by 7 bases, and 10 bases separated the two germline ends. Germline CDR1 and CDR2: SGHVS and FQNEAQ. The length of the CDR3 is 13 residues. CDR3 sequence: CASSLGQRYEAFF. CDR3 bases: TGTGCCAGCAGCTTAGGACAGAGGTATGAAGCTTTCTTT. The whole variable domain, filled in from reference TRBV7-8 and TRBJ1-1, reads GAGVSQSPRYKVAKRGQDVALRCDPISGHVSLFWYQQALGQGPEFLTYFQNEAQLDKSGLPSDRFFAERPEGSVSTLKIQRTQQEDSAVYLCASSLGQRYEAFFGQGTRLTVV.

The chain recombines TRBV6-7 with TRBJ2-7, with a possible D match to TRBD2 (6 bases). TRBV6-7 is filed as an ORF, its function uncertain. V dropped 5 bases and J dropped 1 base, with 21 bases sitting between them. The CDR3 has 17 amino acids. The CDR3, as DNA: TGTGCCAGCAGTCTGGCCCGGACGGAGGGAACTTCCTACGAGCAGTACTTC. Its translation: CASSLARTEGTSYEQYF.

This chain joins TRBV4-1 and TRBJ1-2; D is ambiguous. Germline CDR1 and CDR2: MGHRA and YSYEKL. V lost 0 bases to trimming and J lost 4 bases, with 6 bases between them. This CDR3 is built from 13 residues. This chain's CDR3 is CASSQDGSYGYTF. CDR3 DNA: TGCGCCAGCAGCCAAGATGGCAGCTATGGCTACACCTTC.

This chain uses TRBV18 with TRBJ1-5; TRBD1 matches at 8 bases. Germline V CDR1 and CDR2: KGHSH, LQKENI. The V and J ends lost 3 bases and 6 bases, in that order; junction bases with no gene match: 7. The CDR3 has 15 residues. The CDR3 sequence: CASSPGTGEAQPQHF. The CDR3 DNA is TGTGCCAGCTCACCCGGGACAGGAGAGGCTCAGCCCCAGCATTTT.

This clone was seen once. The rearrangement joins TRBV5-1 to TRBJ2-6; 10 nucleotides agree with TRBD1. The CDR3 is 17 residues long. With V trimmed by 6 bases and J by 0 bases, 6 bases remained unmatched. Germline values: CDR1 SGHRS, CDR2 YFSETQ. In nucleotides, the CDR3 is TGCGCCAGCATGACAGGGGGCCTACACTCTGGGGCCAACGTCCTGACTTTC. Translation gives CASMTGGLHSGANVLTF.

The V and J genes are TRBV7-3 and TRBJ2-3, with D possibly being TRBD2 (5 bases). The length of the CDR3 is 15 residues. Trimming took 4 bases from V and 2 from J, leaving 13 bases between them. The germline CDR1 and CDR2 sequences are SGHTA and FQGTGA. Here the CDR3 reads CASSSLERYTDTQYF. CDR3 nucleotide sequence: TGTGCCAGCAGCTCTCTGGAGCGGTACACAGATACGCAGTATTTT.

This clone was seen a single time. Other DNA sequences within the sample encode an identical CDR3. The rearrangement links TRBV12-3 or TRBV12-4 to TRBJ1-1; D is unclear. The V end lost 3 bases, the J end lost 1 base, and 6 bases lay between the germline ends. The CDR3 spans 13 residues. CDR3 bases: TGTGCCAGCAGTTTTCGACAGAACACTGAAGCTTTCTTT. This gives the protein CASSFRQNTEAFF.

The chain couples TRBV27 to TRBJ1-4, with 7 nucleotides matching TRBD1. The CDR3 runs to 15 residues. Germline trimming cut 3 bases from V and 8 bases from J; bases unmatched to any gene: 9. Germline V gives CDR1 MNHEY, CDR2 SMNVEV (reference sequence). CDR3 loop: CASSFSGTEGEKLFF. The CDR3 DNA is TGTGCCAGCAGTTTTTCCGGGACAGAAGGCGAAAAACTGTTTTTT.

V gene TRBV27 combines with J gene TRBJ2-1, with 8 positions matching TRBD1. The length of the CDR3 is 19 residues. CDR1 and CDR2 from the germline V gene are MNHEY and SMNVEV (reference sequence). J was trimmed by 0 bases and V by 0 bases; bases with no gene match: 10. CDR3 region: CASSLSLGAGQASYNEQFF. CDR3 coding DNA: TGTGCCAGCAGTTTATCGTTAGGTGCGGGACAGGCCTCCTACAATGAGCAGTTCTTC.

The V and J genes are TRBV5-5 and TRBJ1-5; D remains unclear. The V end lost 2 bases, the J end lost 5 bases, and 17 bases lay between the germline ends. The CDR3 contains 16 residues. Germline V gives CDR1 SGHKS, CDR2 YYEKEE (reference sequence). The DNA for the CDR3 is TGTGCCAGCAGCTTCACCCCAGGCGGGGTCGATCAGCCCCAGCATTTT. Protein: CASSFTPGGVDQPQHF.

In nucleotides, the CDR3 is TGTGCCAGTAGTACAGGGACAGGGGCCCAGACCCAGTACTTC. Translated, it gives CASSTGTGAQTQYF. The V call is TRBV19, the J call TRBJ2-5; 10 nucleotides match TRBD1. This CDR3 comprises 14 residues. The V segment lost 4 bases and the J segment 6 bases; nucleotides outside the gene matches: 5. Germline-derived CDR1 and CDR2 are LNHDA and SQIVND (reference sequence).

The chain uses TRBV27 and TRBJ2-7, with 12 bases aligning to TRBD1. V lost 5 bases, J lost 2 bases, and 7 bases stayed unmatched. The CDR3 is 16 residues long. CDR1 is MNHEY, CDR2 SMNVEV, per germline (reference sequence). CDR3 bases: TGTGCCAGCAGTCCTCAAGGGACAGGGGGCCCCTACGAGCAGTACTTC. This codes for CASSPQGTGGPYEQYF.

This chain joins TRBV3-1 (or the pseudogene TRBV3-2) and TRBJ1-5, with a weak D call TRBD1 (5 bases). The CDR3 loop spans 13 amino acids. V shed 1 base and J shed 5 bases, with 6 bases lying between them. CDR1 is LGHDT, CDR2 YNNKEL, per germline (reference sequence). The CDR3 DNA is TGTGCCAGCAGCCAAGCAGGGTATCAGCCCCAGCATTTT. Its translation: CASSQAGYQPQHF.

The chain combines TRBV5-5 with TRBJ2-6, with 9 bases lining up with TRBD1. Germline CDR1 SGHKS, CDR2 YYEKEE (reference sequence). The CDR3 is 17 residues long. Losses at the gene ends were 2 bases for V and 0 bases for J; bases not matched to a gene: 3. The CDR3 region is CASSLQGARSGANVLTF. Written as DNA, the CDR3 is TGTGCCAGCAGCTTACAGGGGGCACGCTCTGGGGCCAACGTCCTGACTTTC.

CDR3 protein: CASSSPVTSSGNTIYF. DNA for the CDR3: TGTGCCAGCAGTTCACCGGTCACGAGCTCTGGAAACACCATATATTTT. The chain links TRBV6-2 or TRBV6-3 to TRBJ1-3; no reliable D call. Trimming stripped 4 bases from V and 0 bases from J, with 13 bases between. The CDR3 has 16 residues. Looked up from germline, CDR1 is MNHEY and CDR2 is SVGEGT.

The chain uses TRBV5-1 and TRBJ2-1; 10 positions agree with TRBD1. V trimming: 1 base; J trimming: 6 bases; junction bases outside the gene matches: 4. From germline, CDR1 is SGHRS and CDR2 YFSETQ. The CDR3 contains 15 residues. CDR3 DNA: TGCGCCAGCAGCTTGCGGGACAGGGGAGGCAATGAGCAGTTCTTC. Encoded protein: CASSLRDRGGNEQFF.

The chain recombines TRBV2 with TRBJ1-1; the D gene is possibly TRBD1 (6 bases). Trimming cost V 5 bases and J 7 bases, with 20 bases left between them. The CDR3 has 15 amino acids. CDR1 and CDR2 (germline): SNHLY, FYNNEI. The CDR3 sequence is CASSLLTTGMGEAFF. The CDR3, as DNA: TGTGCCAGCAGTTTATTGACCACAGGGATGGGTGAAGCTTTCTTT. The whole variable domain, remainder taken from reference TRBV2 and TRBJ1-1, is EPEVTQTPSHQVTQMGQEVILRCVPISNHLYFYWYRQILGQKVEFLVSFYNNEISEKSEIFDDQFSVERPDGSNFTLKIRSTKLEDSAMYFCASSLLTTGMGEAFFGQGTRLTVV.

This rearrangement joins TRBV6-5 to TRBJ2-7; D not certain. The length of the CDR3 is 14 residues. Trimming removed 0 bases at V and 3 bases at J, with 9 bases between. Per the germline V gene, CDR1 is MNHEY and CDR2 is SVGAGI. The CDR3, as DNA: TGTGCCAGCAGTTACTCGGGCGACAACTACGAGCAGTACTTC. Amino acids: CASSYSGDNYEQYF.